This is a list of T cell receptor beta chains from one sample in a study of blood T cell repertoires in COVID-19. Clones were sequenced by immunoSEQ multiplex PCR, and TCRdb holds only the in-frame ones, with some missing. Here the sample spans 150,000 to 170,000 clones, about four fifths being singletons. Sequenced: peripheral blood. These receptors were taken from a woman aged 55-69 years with acute or convalescent COVID-19. CDR3s include the opening cysteine and the closing phenylalanine or tryptophan. Fields, in order: clone size, V gene, J gene, D gene, CDR3 protein, CDR3 DNA. A D gene is named only where the DNA matches it firmly. Expanded clones get a size class; other rows say once, few or many, or leave the size out.

clone_size: NA; v_call: TRBV5-6; j_call: TRBJ1-2; d_call: NA; cdr3_aa: CASSLSMLDYGYTF; cdr3_nt: TGTGCCAGCAGCTTGAGTATGTTAGACTATGGCTACACCTTC
clone_size: few; v_call: TRBV3-1/TRBV3-2; j_call: TRBJ2-5; d_call: NA; cdr3_aa: CASSLLGVEETQYF; cdr3_nt: TGTGCCAGCAGCCTTCTAGGCGTAGAAGAGACCCAGTACTTC
clone_size: NA; v_call: TRBV19; j_call: TRBJ1-6; d_call: NA; cdr3_aa: CASSIAVQGYSPLHF; cdr3_nt: TGTGCCAGTAGTATAGCTGTGCAGGGTTATTCACCCCTCCACTTT
clone_size: NA; v_call: TRBV12-5; j_call: TRBJ1-5; d_call: TRBD1; cdr3_aa: CASGLVPGTGVQPQHF; cdr3_nt: TGTGCTAGTGGTTTGGTTCCGGGGACAGGGGTTCAGCCCCAGCATTTT
clone_size: few; v_call: TRBV7-3; j_call: TRBJ1-1; d_call: TRBD1; cdr3_aa: CASSKAGGRTEAFF; cdr3_nt: TGTGCCAGCAGCAAGGCAGGGGGAAGGACTGAAGCTTTCTTT
clone_size: NA; v_call: TRBV6-5; j_call: TRBJ1-2; d_call: NA; cdr3_aa: CASSSLGANYGYTF; cdr3_nt: TGTGCCAGCAGCTCCCTAGGGGCGAACTATGGCTACACCTTC
clone_size: once; v_call: TRBV6-1; j_call: TRBJ1-2; d_call: TRBD1; cdr3_aa: CASSEARTGGGYTF; cdr3_nt: TGTGCCAGCAGTGAAGCCCGGACAGGAGGGGGCTACACCTTC
clone_size: NA; v_call: TRBV18; j_call: TRBJ1-2; d_call: TRBD1; cdr3_aa: CASSPGTAFNYGYTF; cdr3_nt: TGTGCCAGCTCACCAGGGACAGCCTTTAACTATGGCTACACCTTC
clone_size: NA; v_call: TRBV15; j_call: TRBJ1-2; d_call: NA; cdr3_aa: CATSQDSTYGYTF; cdr3_nt: TGTGCCACCAGCCAGGACAGCACCTATGGCTACACCTTC
clone_size: few; v_call: TRBV15; j_call: TRBJ1-5; d_call: NA; cdr3_aa: CATSRDRGAAGNQPQHF; cdr3_nt: TGTGCCACCAGCAGAGATCGGGGTGCGGCGGGCAATCAGCCCCAGCATTTT
clone_size: NA; v_call: TRBV12-3/TRBV12-4; j_call: TRBJ1-5; d_call: NA; cdr3_aa: CASSFRSGPQHF; cdr3_nt: TGTGCCAGCAGTTTCCGCTCGGGGCCCCAGCATTTT
clone_size: NA; v_call: TRBV4-1; j_call: TRBJ2-7; d_call: TRBD1; cdr3_aa: CASSPGTGGVYEQYF; cdr3_nt: TGCGCCAGCAGCCCGGGGACAGGGGGCGTGTACGAGCAGTACTTC
clone_size: NA; v_call: TRBV28; j_call: TRBJ2-5; d_call: TRBD2; cdr3_aa: CASSTALAGGRTQYF; cdr3_nt: TGTGCCAGCAGCACAGCACTAGCGGGGGGGCGGACCCAGTACTTC
clone_size: NA; v_call: TRBV28; j_call: TRBJ1-5; d_call: TRBD1; cdr3_aa: CASSRDRARDQPQHF; cdr3_nt: TGTGCCAGCAGCCGTGACAGGGCGAGGGATCAGCCCCAGCATTTT
clone_size: few; v_call: TRBV30; j_call: TRBJ1-4; d_call: NA; cdr3_aa: CAWSVTGRNEKLFF; cdr3_nt: TGTGCCTGGAGTGTGACAGGCCGTAATGAAAAACTGTTTTTT